The next 20 T cell receptor beta chains were all read from a single sample in a study of radiotherapy plus CTLA-4 blockade in lung cancer. Sequencing was performed with immunoSEQ multiplex PCR; in TCRdb, only in-frame clones are kept and a portion is missing. The sample has about 60,000 clones, 70% to 85% seen once; the top ten hold roughly 4%. Sample: peripheral blood, taken from a patient treated with radiotherapy plus ipilimumab. The receptors derive from a human donor with non-small cell lung cancer who had a partial response to radiotherapy plus ipilimumab.

The chain uses TRBV9 and TRBJ1-4; D not certain. Germline loops: CDR1 SGDLS, CDR2 YYNGEE. There are 15 residues in the CDR3. The V end was cut by 2 bases, the J end by 0 bases, with 8 bases between. The CDR3 spells CASSVGRATNEKLFF. The CDR3 DNA is TGTGCCAGCAGCGTTGGTCGGGCAACTAATGAAAAACTGTTTTTT.

This chain joins TRBV27 and TRBJ2-7; weak D call: TRBD1 (5 bases). The V end was cut by 0 bases, the J end by 1 base, with 13 bases between. The germline CDR1 and CDR2 sequences are MNHEY and SMNVEV (reference sequence). The CDR3 is 16 residues long. DNA of the CDR3: TGTGCCAGCAGTTTATCCCCCAGGGCGACTTCCTACGAGCAGTACTTC. The encoded protein is CASSLSPRATSYEQYF.

This chain uses TRBV28 with TRBJ2-1; 8 positions agree with TRBD2. The CDR3 runs to 14 residues. Germline-derived CDR1 and CDR2 are MDHEN and SYDVKM. The junction had 12 bases not matched to a gene; V was cut back by 9 bases and J by 8 bases. The CDR3, as DNA: TGTGCCAGTTTCTCCCTCCTCGGGGGGGATGAGCAGTTCTTC. Protein product: CASFSLLGGDEQFF.

The chain uses TRBV2 and TRBJ1-6; TRBD1 agrees at 10 bases. CDR1 SNHLY and CDR2 FYNNEI come from the germline V gene. This CDR3 is 14 amino acids long. After removal of 4 bases from V and 6 bases from J, the junction contained 0 bases not matched to a gene. The chain's CDR3 is CASSGTGGNSPLHF. As DNA, the CDR3 is TGTGCCAGCAGTGGGACAGGGGGTAATTCACCCCTCCACTTT. The variable domain in full, with the rest retrieved from reference TRBV2 and TRBJ1-6, is EPEVTQTPSHQVTQMGQEVILRCVPISNHLYFYWYRQILGQKVEFLVSFYNNEISEKSEIFDDQFSVERPDGSNFTLKIRSTKLEDSAMYFCASSGTGGNSPLHFGNGTRLTVT.

The gene calls are TRBV5-6 and TRBJ2-1; 8 bases fit TRBD2. Germline V gene lookup returns CDR1 SGHDT and CDR2 YYEEEE. The CDR3 length is 15 residues. V was clipped by 4 bases and J by 4 bases; unmatched bases: 7. Here the CDR3 reads CASSPGLGLYNEQFF. The CDR3 nucleotides are TGTGCCAGCAGCCCGGGACTAGGTTTATACAATGAGCAGTTCTTC.

This clone was recorded a few times. The gene calls are TRBV7-6 and TRBJ2-2; perhaps TRBD1 as D (5 bases). V was clipped by 5 bases and J by 0 bases, with 7 bases between them. The germline V gene encodes CDR1 SGHVS and CDR2 FNYEAQ. The CDR3 loop spans 14 amino acids. As DNA, the CDR3 is TGTGCCAGCAGCCAAGGGGCGAACACCGGGGAGCTGTTTTTT. This gives the protein CASSQGANTGELFF.

This clone appeared once. The chain carries TRBV18 and TRBJ2-1, with TRBD2 matching over 7 bases. V lost 1 base to trimming and J lost 4 bases; unmatched junction nucleotides: 4. This CDR3 comprises 15 residues. The germline gives CDR1 KGHSH, CDR2 LQKENI. The CDR3 DNA sequence: TGTGCCAGCTCACCACGGGGGGGAGCATACAATGAGCAGTTCTTC. It translates to CASSPRGGAYNEQFF.

The V gene is TRBV11-2, the J gene TRBJ2-2; 12 bases fit TRBD2. Germline assignment: CDR1 SGHAT and CDR2 FQNNGV. V trimming: 5 bases; J trimming: 7 bases; junction bases outside the gene matches: 5. This CDR3 has 15 residues. DNA for the CDR3: TGTGCCAGCAGCCTTCGACTAGCGGGGGACGGGGAGCTGTTTTTT. As protein: CASSLRLAGDGELFF.

This chain links TRBV7-9 with TRBJ1-5, with TRBD1 matching over 8 bases. The length of the CDR3 is 16 residues. Trimming at V came to 1 base and at J to 3 bases, leaving 5 bases not matched to a gene. Germline V gene lookup returns CDR1 SEHNR and CDR2 FQNEAQ (reference sequence). The CDR3 DNA reads as TGTGCCAGCAGCTTAGGGTCAGGGGGCGACAATCAGCCCCAGCATTTT. This translates into CASSLGSGGDNQPQHF.

The table lists this clone with a count of one. The V call is TRBV2, the J call TRBJ1-6; the D is unclear. Germline V gene data show CDR1 as SNHLY and CDR2 as FYNNEI. The ends were cut back, 6 bases at V and 10 bases at J, with 10 bases in the middle. The CDR3 length is 12 residues. The chain's CDR3 is CASSAGGSPLHF. In nucleotides, the CDR3 is TGTGCCAGCAGCGCGGGAGGGTCACCCCTCCACTTT.

The J gene is TRBJ2-2, the V gene TRBV7-3; 7 nucleotides line up with TRBD1. The CDR3 extends over 14 amino acids. J gave up 4 bases and V 6 bases, and 5 bases lay outside the gene matches. The V gene's germline CDR1 is SGHTA and CDR2 FQGTGA. DNA of the CDR3: TGTGCCAGCAGTTTGACAGGGACCACCGGGGAGCTGTTTTTT. This translates into CASSLTGTTGELFF.

About this clone: The junction departs from the called germline gene at one end, perhaps through a read error. CDR3 in amino acids: CASTDSGTGGSHEQYF. CDR3 DNA sequence: TGTGCCAGCACTGACTCGGGAACAGGGGGCTCCCACGAGCAGTACTTC. The V gene is TRBV6-4, the J gene TRBJ2-5; 9 bases map to TRBD1. TRBJ2-7 matches the DNA end more closely, so the J call is doubtful. The CDR3 consists of 16 residues. Germline V lookup: CDR1 MRHNA, CDR2 SNTAGT.

This clone was detected a few times. Its ends do not fully match the called genes, so a read error is possible. The sample contains more than one DNA sequence encoding this CDR3. This chain uses TRBV10-2 with TRBJ1-6; D not certain. This CDR3 region has 13 residues. CDR1 and CDR2 from the germline V gene are WSHSY and SAAADI. The CDR3 DNA sequence: TGCGCCAGTAGTGAGTTCATTAGTTCACCCCTCCACTTT. This encodes CASSEFISSPLHF.

The V call is TRBV7-2, the J call TRBJ2-5; D may be TRBD2 (5 bases). With 6 bases removed from V and 0 bases from J, the gap between germline ends came to 20 bases. Germline CDR1 is SGHTA and CDR2 is FQGNSA. The CDR3 covers 17 residues. The CDR3 region is CASSSARSGPNQETQYF. In DNA, the CDR3 is TGTGCCAGCAGTTCCGCACGCAGCGGACCTAACCAAGAGACCCAGTACTTC.

The sample holds one count of this clone. The chain joins TRBV5-1 to TRBJ2-5, with D tentatively TRBD2 (5 bases). V dropped 4 bases and J dropped 5 bases, with 18 bases sitting between them. The CDR3 is 15 amino acids. Per the germline V gene, CDR1 is SGHRS and CDR2 is YFSETQ. The CDR3 sequence is CASSASGVGKETQYF. Written as DNA, the CDR3 is TGCGCCAGCAGCGCCTCCGGGGTTGGGAAGGAGACCCAGTACTTC. The variable domain in full, with the rest retrieved from reference TRBV5-1 and TRBJ2-5, is KAGVTQTPRYLIKTRGQQVTLSCSPISGHRSVSWYQQTPGQGLQFLFEYFSETQRNKGNFPGRFSGRQFSNSRSEMNVSTLELGDSALYLCASSASGVGKETQYFGPGTRLLVL.

This clone was detected only a few times. The gene calls are TRBV5-4 and TRBJ2-7; 11 positions agree with TRBD1. The CDR3 contains 15 residues. The J segment lost 6 bases and the V segment lost 0 bases, leaving 5 bases of the junction unmatched. From germline, CDR1 is SGHNT and CDR2 YYREEE (reference sequence). The CDR3 DNA follows: TGTGCCAGCAGCTTGGCTCGGACAGGGGGCGCCGAGCAGTACTTC. This encodes CASSLARTGGAEQYF.

The chain employs TRBV29-1 and TRBJ2-5, with 8 bases fitting TRBD1. The J call is in doubt because the DNA end fits TRBJ2-7 better. In germline, CDR1 is SQVTM, CDR2 ANQGSEA. This CDR3 contains 13 residues. The CDR3, as DNA: TGCAGCGTTGGGACAGGGAGCTCCTACGAGCAGTACTTC. Residues: CSVGTGSSYEQYF.

This rearrangement joins TRBV6-6 to TRBJ2-7, with D uncertain. Germline CDR1 MNHNY, CDR2 SVGAGI (reference sequence). The V gene lost 3 bases and the J gene lost 2 bases, with 8 bases spanning the gap. This CDR3 spans 13 amino acids. The chain's CDR3 is CASSYTSPYEQYF. The CDR3, as DNA: TGTGCCAGCAGTTATACATCCCCCTACGAGCAGTACTTC.

This clone has only a few counts. The chain couples TRBV19 to TRBJ1-2, with 7 bases matching TRBD1. This CDR3 has 15 amino acids. Trimming cost V 4 bases and J 5 bases; bases outside gene matches: 10. Germline CDR1 LNHDA, CDR2 SQIVND (reference sequence). CDR3 in DNA: TGTGCCAGTAGTACGGCCCGACAGGGAGGTTATGGCTACACCTTC. As protein: CASSTARQGGYGYTF.

This clone was observed a few times. The V call is TRBV6-1, the J call TRBJ2-5; TRBD2 matches at 9 bases. The CDR3 totals 17 residues. The junction had 14 bases not matched to a gene; V was cut back by 5 bases and J by 4 bases. The germline gives CDR1 MNHNS, CDR2 SASEGT. The CDR3 spells CASSKVIAGAGGETQYF. CDR3 nucleotides: TGTGCCAGCAGTAAAGTTATAGCGGGGGCCGGGGGAGAGACCCAGTACTTC.